These 4 T cell receptor beta chains originate from one sample sequenced in a study of blood T cell repertoires in COVID-19. The repertoire was sequenced with immunoSEQ multiplex PCR; TCRdb's copy has only in-frame clones and lacks some. The data contain roughly 220,000 clones, approximately 80% of them singletons. The sequencing input was peripheral blood. All receptors come from a young man with active or convalescent COVID-19.

This clone was found once. V is TRBV9 and J is TRBJ2-7; weak D call: TRBD2 (6 bases). This CDR3 comprises 13 residues. The V gene's germline CDR1 is SGDLS and CDR2 YYNGEE. Trimming took off 4 bases at V and 7 bases at J, with 15 bases between the two ends. CDR3 sequence (DNA): TGTGCCAGCAGCTTAAGCGTTGCGGGAGAGCAGTACTTC. Translating it yields CASSLSVAGEQYF.

A few counts support this clone. The J gene is TRBJ1-4, the V gene TRBV28; no clear D. V was shortened by 6 bases and J by 5 bases, with 10 bases between the two germline ends. Per the germline V gene, CDR1 is MDHEN and CDR2 is SYDVKM. This CDR3 region has 13 residues. The CDR3 loop is CASRAAGNEKLFF. CDR3 coding DNA: TGTGCCAGCAGGGCGGCGGGGAATGAAAAACTGTTTTTT.

The rearrangement joins TRBV6-5 to TRBJ2-7; 11 nucleotides agree with TRBD1. Trimming took 6 bases from V and 6 from J; bases not matched to a gene: 1. The CDR3 consists of 12 residues. Germline assignment: CDR1 MNHEY and CDR2 SVGAGI. Written as DNA, the CDR3 is TGTGCCAGCAGGGGGACAGGGGGCGAGCAGTACTTC. Protein product: CASRGTGGEQYF.

CDR3 loop: CASRWSAGLGANVLTF. CDR3 bases: TGTGCCAGCCGTTGGTCGGCCGGACTCGGGGCCAACGTCCTGACTTTC. The chain couples TRBV6-6 to TRBJ2-6, with a possible D match to TRBD2 (5 bases). Per the germline V gene, CDR1 is MNHNY and CDR2 is SVGAGI (reference sequence). Trimming removed 8 bases at V and 4 bases at J, with 18 bases between. This CDR3 is built from 16 residues.